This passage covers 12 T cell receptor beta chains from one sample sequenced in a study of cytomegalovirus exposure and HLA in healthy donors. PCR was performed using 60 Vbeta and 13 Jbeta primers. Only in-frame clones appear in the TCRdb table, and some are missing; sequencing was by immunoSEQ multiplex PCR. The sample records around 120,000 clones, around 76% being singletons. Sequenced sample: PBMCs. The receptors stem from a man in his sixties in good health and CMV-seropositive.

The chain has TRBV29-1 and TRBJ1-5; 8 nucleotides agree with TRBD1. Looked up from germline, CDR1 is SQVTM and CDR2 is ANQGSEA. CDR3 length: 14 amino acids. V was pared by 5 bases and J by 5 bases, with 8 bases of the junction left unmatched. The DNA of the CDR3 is TGCAGCGTTTCACAGGGGGATTTGGATCAGCCCCAGCATTTT. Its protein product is CSVSQGDLDQPQHF.

The CDR3 loop reads CASSESSPGQGHEQYF. As DNA, the CDR3 is TGTGCCAGCAGTGAATCGAGCCCGGGACAGGGCCACGAGCAGTACTTC. The V gene is TRBV6-1, the J gene TRBJ2-7; TRBD1 matches 9 bases. The germline V gene encodes CDR1 MNHNS and CDR2 SASEGT. The CDR3 covers 16 residues. The V segment lost 2 bases and the J segment 5 bases; nucleotides outside the gene matches: 10.

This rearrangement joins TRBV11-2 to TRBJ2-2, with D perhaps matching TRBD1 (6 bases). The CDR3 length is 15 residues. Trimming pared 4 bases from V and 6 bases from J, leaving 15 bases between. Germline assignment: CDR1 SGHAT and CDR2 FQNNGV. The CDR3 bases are TGTGCCAGCAGCTCCCCCACAGGGTTCGCCGGGGAGCTGTTTTTT. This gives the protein CASSSPTGFAGELFF.

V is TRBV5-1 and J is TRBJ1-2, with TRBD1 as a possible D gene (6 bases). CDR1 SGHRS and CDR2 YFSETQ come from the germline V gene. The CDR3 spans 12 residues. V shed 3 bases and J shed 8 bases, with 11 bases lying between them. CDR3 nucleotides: TGCGCCAGCAGCTCAGGGGTGAAAGGCTACACCTTC. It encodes CASSSGVKGYTF.

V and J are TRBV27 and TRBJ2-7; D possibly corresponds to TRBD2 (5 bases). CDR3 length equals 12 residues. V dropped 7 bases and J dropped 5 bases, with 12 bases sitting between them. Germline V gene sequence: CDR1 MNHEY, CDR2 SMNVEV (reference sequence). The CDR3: CASTAGRNEQYF. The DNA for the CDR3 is TGTGCCAGCACCGCGGGCAGGAACGAGCAGTACTTC.

The CDR3 here is CASSGGQREEPQHF. CDR3 nucleotides: TGTGCCAGCAGCGGGGGACAGCGCGAAGAGCCCCAGCATTTT. The V call is TRBV9, the J call TRBJ1-5; 7 bases agree with TRBD1. CDR3 length: 14 amino acids. Trimming took 3 bases from V and 8 from J; bases not matched to a gene: 8. Germline-derived CDR1 and CDR2 are SGDLS and YYNGEE.

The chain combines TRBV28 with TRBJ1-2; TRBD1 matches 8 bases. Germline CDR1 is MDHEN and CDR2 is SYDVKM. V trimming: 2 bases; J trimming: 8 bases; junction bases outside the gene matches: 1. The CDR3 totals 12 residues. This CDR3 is CASSLTGGGYTF. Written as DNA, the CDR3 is TGTGCCAGCAGTTTAACAGGGGGAGGCTACACCTTC.

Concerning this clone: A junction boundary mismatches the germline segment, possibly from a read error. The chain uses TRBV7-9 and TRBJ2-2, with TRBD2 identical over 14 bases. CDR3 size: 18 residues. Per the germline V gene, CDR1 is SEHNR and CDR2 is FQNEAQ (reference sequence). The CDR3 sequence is CSSSQPGLAGANTGELFF. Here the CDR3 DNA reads TGTTCCAGCAGCCAACCGGGACTAGCGGGGGCTAACACCGGGGAGCTGTTTTTT.

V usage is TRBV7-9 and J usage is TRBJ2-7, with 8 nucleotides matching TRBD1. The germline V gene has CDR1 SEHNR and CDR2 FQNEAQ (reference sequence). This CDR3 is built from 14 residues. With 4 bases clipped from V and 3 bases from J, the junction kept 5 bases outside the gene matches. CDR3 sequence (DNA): TGTGCCAGCAGCTCCTTCGACAGGGGCTACGAGCAGTACTTC. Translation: CASSSFDRGYEQYF.

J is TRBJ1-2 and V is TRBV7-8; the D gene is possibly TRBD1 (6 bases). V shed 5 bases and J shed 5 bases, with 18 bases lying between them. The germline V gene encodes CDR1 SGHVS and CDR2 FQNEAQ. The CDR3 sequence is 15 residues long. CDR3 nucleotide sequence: TGTGCCAGCAGCGCTACAGGGTCTTCACGGTATGGCTACACCTTC. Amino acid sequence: CASSATGSSRYGYTF.

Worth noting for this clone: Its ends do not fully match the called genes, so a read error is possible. CDR3 in amino acids: CASSPSQGSGANGLTF. The CDR3 nucleotides are TGTGCCAGCAGCCCCTCCCAGGGTTCTGGGGCCAACGGCCTGACTTTC. V and J are TRBV7-9 and TRBJ2-6, with a weak D call TRBD1 (5 bases). CDR1 is SEHNR and CDR2 is FQNEAQ in the germline V gene (reference sequence). This CDR3 is built from 16 residues.

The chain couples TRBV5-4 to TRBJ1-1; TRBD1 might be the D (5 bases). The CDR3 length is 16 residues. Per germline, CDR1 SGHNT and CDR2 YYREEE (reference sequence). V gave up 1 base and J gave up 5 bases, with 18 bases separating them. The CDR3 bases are TGTGCCAGCAGCTTGTGGGGCCAGGGAATTGGAACTGAAGCTTTCTTT. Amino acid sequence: CASSLWGQGIGTEAFF.